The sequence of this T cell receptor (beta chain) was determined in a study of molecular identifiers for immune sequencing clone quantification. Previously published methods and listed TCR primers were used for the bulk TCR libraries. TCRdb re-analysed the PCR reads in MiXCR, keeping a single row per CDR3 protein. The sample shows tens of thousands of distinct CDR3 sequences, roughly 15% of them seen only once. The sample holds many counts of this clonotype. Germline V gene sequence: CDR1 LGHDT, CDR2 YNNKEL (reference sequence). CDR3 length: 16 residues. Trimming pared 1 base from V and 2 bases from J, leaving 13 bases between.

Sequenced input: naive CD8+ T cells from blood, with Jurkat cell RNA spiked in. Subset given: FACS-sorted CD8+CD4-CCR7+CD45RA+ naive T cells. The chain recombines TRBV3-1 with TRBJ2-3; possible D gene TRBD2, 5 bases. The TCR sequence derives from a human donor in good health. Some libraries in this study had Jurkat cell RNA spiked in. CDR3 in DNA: TGTGCCAGCAGCCAAGTCAGCGCGGGCATCACAGATACGCAGTATTTT. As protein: CASSQVSAGITDTQYF.